A single sample is the source of the 14 T cell receptor beta chains below, sequenced in a study of CD8 T cells in ankylosing spondylitis. In TCRdb, the 5' RACE reads were re-called with MiXCR into one record per CDR3 protein. The sample carries a few hundred thousand distinct CDR3 sequences, around 20% recorded once. For these TCRs, the target antigens are not known. Points from the study as a whole: A motif in TCR beta, a set of under ten highly homologous variants, appeared characteristic of ankylosing spondylitis blood.

Sequencing input: blood, either unsorted or a sorted T cell fraction (not recorded which). These receptors came from a male donor with ankylosing spondylitis.

Many counts were recorded for this clonotype. The J gene is TRBJ2-7, the V gene TRBV12-3 or TRBV12-4; D gene uncertain. Trimming cost V 1 base and J 5 bases, with 3 bases left between them. The CDR3 spans 11 residues. The CDR3 sequence is CASSLGHEQYF. The CDR3 DNA reads TGTGCCAGCAGTTTAGGGCACGAGCAGTACTTC.

Comment on this clonotype: One end of the junction does not line up with germline, which may come from a read error. The gene calls are TRBV20-1 and TRBJ1-4; D call uncertain. The CDR3 runs 12 residues. Germline values: CDR1 DFQATT, CDR2 SNEGSKA (reference sequence). The DNA of the CDR3 is TGCAGTGCTGACCGGGAGGGAGGGCAGCCTAATTTT. This codes for CSADREGGQPNF.

There are a few counts of this clonotype. J is TRBJ2-7 and V is TRBV5-1, with TRBD1 matching over 9 bases. This CDR3 spans 15 amino acids. Germline loops: CDR1 SGHRS, CDR2 YFSETQ. After removal of 2 bases from V and 5 bases from J, the junction contained 8 bases not matched to a gene. DNA for the CDR3: TGCGCCAGCAGCTTCCGCCGGACAGGGGTTGACGAGCAGTACTTC. This translates into CASSFRRTGVDEQYF.

This clonotype was seen only a few times. The chain links TRBV10-3 to TRBJ2-1; a weak D match, TRBD2 (5 bases). V was shortened by 4 bases and J by 2 bases, with 6 bases between the two germline ends. Germline-derived CDR1 and CDR2 are ENHRY and SYGVKD. This CDR3 contains 13 residues. The CDR3 loop reads CAISAGTYNEQFF. CDR3 nucleotides: TGTGCCATCAGTGCGGGGACCTACAATGAGCAGTTCTTC.

The chain carries TRBV24-1 and TRBJ2-2; the match to TRBD2 covers 11 bases. The germline CDR1 and CDR2 sequences are KGHDR and SFDVKD. With 9 bases clipped from V and 9 bases from J, the junction kept 8 bases outside the gene matches. This CDR3 has 14 residues. CDR3 DNA sequence: TGTGCCACCTCGACTAGCGGGAAAACGTGGGAGCTGTTTTTT. Its protein product is CATSTSGKTWELFF.

V usage is TRBV9 and J usage is TRBJ2-1; 9 positions match TRBD2. Trimming cost V 1 base and J 6 bases; bases outside gene matches: 8. In germline, CDR1 is SGDLS, CDR2 YYNGEE. The CDR3 is made up of 16 amino acids. The CDR3 region is CASSVFAGGVVNEQFF. DNA of the CDR3: TGTGCCAGCAGCGTATTCGCGGGAGGGGTGGTCAATGAGCAGTTCTTC.

The rearrangement uses TRBV3-1 and TRBJ2-3; the D gene is possibly TRBD2 (6 bases). CDR1 is LGHDT and CDR2 is YNNKEL in the germline V gene (reference sequence). With 2 bases removed from V and 2 bases from J, the gap between germline ends came to 14 bases. The CDR3 contains 16 residues. Here the CDR3 DNA reads TGTGCCAGCAGCCAAATTGAGGGAGGTAACACAGATACGCAGTATTTT. Its translation is CASSQIEGGNTDTQYF.

Written as DNA, the CDR3 is TGTGCCACCAGTGATTCCGGGACAGGAGACCTAGAGACCCAGTACTTC. Its protein is CATSDSGTGDLETQYF. The chain has TRBV24-1 and TRBJ2-5, with 8 bases identical to TRBD1. The CDR3 has 16 amino acids. Germline V gene lookup returns CDR1 KGHDR and CDR2 SFDVKD. With 2 bases clipped from V and 4 bases from J, the junction kept 8 bases outside the gene matches.

This clonotype was counted many times. The rearrangement links TRBV29-1 to TRBJ1-3, with 9 bases identical to TRBD1. CDR3 length: 13 residues. Germline trimming cut 5 bases from V and 2 bases from J; bases unmatched to any gene: 1. Germline V gives CDR1 SQVTM, CDR2 ANQGSEA. The CDR3 nucleotides read TGCAGCGTTCGGACAGGGGCTGGAAACACCATATATTTT. This translates into CSVRTGAGNTIYF.

The rearrangement joins TRBV7-6 to TRBJ1-4; 9 bases match TRBD1. J was trimmed by 3 bases and V by 3 bases; bases with no gene match: 8. The CDR3 totals 17 residues. Germline lookup yields CDR1 SGHVS and CDR2 FNYEAQ. DNA for the CDR3: TGTGCCAGCAGCTTCTCCCCGGGACAGGGTTCTAATGAAAAACTGTTTTTT. Protein sequence: CASSFSPGQGSNEKLFF. The variable domain in full, completed from reference TRBV7-6 and TRBJ1-4, reads GAGVSQSPRYKVTKRGQDVALRCDPISGHVSLYWYRQALGQGPEFLTYFNYEAQQDKSGLPNDRFSAERPEGSISTLTIQRTEQRDSAMYRCASSFSPGQGSNEKLFFGSGTQLSVL.

V is TRBV13 and J is TRBJ2-7; D perhaps matches TRBD2 (5 bases). V lost 6 bases and J lost 6, with 21 bases in between. Germline V gene data show CDR1 as PRHDT and CDR2 as FYEKMQ (reference sequence). The CDR3 consists of 15 residues. The CDR3 bases are TGTGCCAGCAGACAAAACGGACTCGGTCCCCGCGAGCAGTACTTC. It codes for CASRQNGLGPREQYF.

J is TRBJ1-5 and V is TRBV28; D perhaps matches TRBD1 (6 bases). Germline V gene sequence: CDR1 MDHEN, CDR2 SYDVKM. This CDR3 region has 15 residues. Between the trimmed V and J ends, which lost 3 bases and 0 bases, there was a span of 9 bases. CDR3 nucleotides: TGTGCCAGCAGTTTTTGGACAGATAGCAATCAGCCCCAGCATTTT. This translates into CASSFWTDSNQPQHF.

The chain employs TRBV11-2 and TRBJ1-1, with unresolved D. Germline V gives CDR1 SGHAT, CDR2 FQNNGV. Trimming left V 2 bases short and J 4 bases short, with 14 bases between. CDR3 size: 15 residues. In DNA form, the CDR3 reads TGTGCCAGCAGCTTATTAAGCAGCGCGGGCACTGAAGCTTTCTTT. Protein: CASSLLSSAGTEAFF.

The chain employs TRBV5-6 and TRBJ2-1; 13 nucleotides line up with TRBD2. The length of the CDR3 is 15 residues. Germline-derived CDR1 and CDR2 are SGHDT and YYEEEE. The junction had 5 bases not matched to a gene; V was cut back by 4 bases and J by 7 bases. CDR3 sequence reads: CASSAGLAGSNEQFF. Written as DNA, the CDR3 is TGTGCCAGCAGCGCGGGACTAGCGGGATCAAATGAGCAGTTCTTC.